These 23 T cell receptor beta chains were all obtained from the same sample, sequenced in a study of beta chain features in type 1 diabetes. Expressed TCRB transcripts were sequenced after all isolated RNA was converted to cDNA. Data came from immunoSEQ multiplex PCR; TCRdb stores just in-frame clones and leaves some out. Of 350,000 to 400,000 clones in the sample, about 14% were seen once. The sample comprised naive CD4+ T cells from blood. These receptors all come from a woman younger than 30 in good health.

This clone was detected a few times. The CDR3 DNA is TGTGCCAGCAGCTTAAGGGCAGGGGGCCGTAATGAGCAGTTCTTC. It is translated as CASSLRAGGRNEQFF. The rearrangement joins TRBV7-3 to TRBJ2-1; TRBD1 matches at 8 bases. V trimming: 1 base; J trimming: 7 bases; junction bases outside the gene matches: 6. Germline V lookup: CDR1 SGHTA, CDR2 FQGTGA. The CDR3 is 15 residues long.

This clone was detected a few times. The V and J genes are TRBV29-1 and TRBJ2-4; 7 nucleotides agree with TRBD2. Trimming cost V 0 bases and J 6 bases; bases outside gene matches: 5. The CDR3 has 14 amino acids. Per germline, CDR1 SQVTM and CDR2 ANQGSEA. The CDR3 bases are TGCAGCGTTGAAGAATGGGAGGGAATAAACATTCAGTACTTC. It specifies CSVEEWEGINIQYF.

The gene calls are TRBV5-1 and TRBJ2-7, with 9 bases identical to TRBD2. CDR3 length: 14 amino acids. The germline V gene encodes CDR1 SGHRS and CDR2 YFSETQ. Trimming cost V 4 bases and J 4 bases; bases outside gene matches: 6. CDR3 sequence reads: CASSVGLAPYEQYF. In nucleotides, the CDR3 is TGCGCCAGCAGCGTCGGACTAGCGCCTTACGAGCAGTACTTC. The complete variable domain, with remaining parts taken from reference TRBV5-1 and TRBJ2-7, reads KAGVTQTPRYLIKTRGQQVTLSCSPISGHRSVSWYQQTPGQGLQFLFEYFSETQRNKGNFPGRFSGRQFSNSRSEMNVSTLELGDSALYLCASSVGLAPYEQYFGPGTRLTVT.

The chain combines TRBV30 with TRBJ2-1, with TRBD2 identical over 8 bases. With 0 bases clipped from V and 9 bases from J, the junction kept 4 bases outside the gene matches. Germline V gives CDR1 GTSNPN, CDR2 SVGIG (reference sequence). The CDR3 extends over 13 amino acids. The CDR3 DNA reads TGTGCCTGGAGTGTATCCGGGAGGGTTGAGCAGTTCTTC. Protein: CAWSVSGRVEQFF.

Worth noting for this clone: Other DNA sequences in the sample encode the same CDR3. The V gene is TRBV7-9, the J gene TRBJ2-5, with D uncertain. The germline V gene has CDR1 SEHNR and CDR2 FQNEAQ (reference sequence). The CDR3 covers 11 residues. V lost 5 bases, J lost 4 bases, and 5 bases lay in between. The DNA of the CDR3 is TGTGCCAGCAGCCCCCTAGAGACCCAGTACTTC. Its protein is CASSPLETQYF.

The sample holds one count of this clone. A read error may produce the germline difference seen at one junction end. The chain recombines TRBV30 with TRBJ1-3; 7 nucleotides match TRBD1. CDR1 is GTSNPN and CDR2 is SVGIG in the germline V gene (reference sequence). This CDR3 comprises 16 residues. The CDR3 loop reads CASTPGTAYSGNTICF. The CDR3 nucleotides are TGTGCCTCGACCCCCGGGACAGCCTACTCTGGAAACACCATATGTTTT. Using reference TRBV30 and TRBJ1-3 for the parts outside the CDR3, the full variable domain is SQTIHQWPATLVQPVGSPLSLECTVEGTSNPNLYWYRQAAGRGLQLLFYSVGIGQISSEVPQNLSASRPQDRQFILSSKKLLLSDSGFYLCASTPGTAYSGNTICFGEGSWLTVV.

This clone was found a few times. The rearrangement uses TRBV18 and TRBJ2-4; 7 nucleotides match TRBD1. The germline V gene has CDR1 KGHSH and CDR2 LQKENI. J gave up 0 bases and V 1 base, and 6 bases lay outside the gene matches. The CDR3 consists of 17 residues. Here the CDR3 DNA reads TGTGCCAGCTCACCACAGGGACAGCCGGAAGCCAAAAACATTCAGTACTTC. Amino acids: CASSPQGQPEAKNIQYF.

This clone showed up just a few times. Additional DNA sequences in this sample encode the identical CDR3. This chain joins TRBV29-1 and TRBJ2-1, with TRBD2 matching 9 bases. This CDR3 is 11 amino acids long. Germline V gives CDR1 SQVTM, CDR2 ANQGSEA. The ends lost 6 bases at V and 10 bases at J; junction bases unmatched: 4. CDR3 DNA: TGCAGCGTCTCCACTAGCGGGGAGCAGTTCTTC. This gives the protein CSVSTSGEQFF.

V usage is TRBV30 and J usage is TRBJ2-7; 10 bases map to TRBD2. Germline CDR1 GTSNPN, CDR2 SVGIG (reference sequence). V shed 7 bases, J shed 3 bases, and the junction held 9 bases outside the gene matches. The CDR3 length is 14 residues. The CDR3 loop reads CAYRTSGALYEQYF. The CDR3 DNA reads TGTGCCTACAGAACTAGCGGGGCCCTCTACGAGCAGTACTTC.

This clone was detected a few times. The V gene is TRBV5-1, the J gene TRBJ2-1, with TRBD2 as a possible D gene (6 bases). CDR1 is SGHRS, CDR2 YFSETQ, per germline. Trimming shortened V by 5 bases and J by 9 bases, and 15 bases separated the two germline ends. The length of the CDR3 is 13 residues. CDR3 protein: CASSGPGVGEQFF. The DNA of the CDR3 is TGCGCCAGCAGTGGGCCGGGGGTTGGTGAGCAGTTCTTC.

The rearrangement joins TRBV7-8 to TRBJ1-5; D is ambiguous. Germline V gene lookup returns CDR1 SGHVS and CDR2 FQNEAQ. This CDR3 has 14 residues. Trimming took off 5 bases at V and 2 bases at J, with 10 bases between the two ends. In nucleotides, the CDR3 is TGTGCCAGCAGCCCCGGGAGGGGCAATCAGCCCCAGCATTTT. Translating it yields CASSPGRGNQPQHF.

V gene TRBV4-2 combines with J gene TRBJ2-3; D not resolved. The length of the CDR3 is 15 residues. V lost 0 bases and J lost 2, with 9 bases in between. Germline V gene sequence: CDR1 LGHNA, CDR2 YNFKEQ. The CDR3: CASSQDQAATDTQYF. For the CDR3, the DNA is TGTGCCAGCAGCCAAGATCAGGCCGCCACAGATACGCAGTATTTT.

The table lists this clone with a few counts. The rearrangement links TRBV6-6 to TRBJ2-7; no definite D call. Trimming removed 6 bases at V and 5 bases at J, with 23 bases between. The germline V gene has CDR1 MNHNY and CDR2 SVGAGI (reference sequence). There are 16 residues in the CDR3. The CDR3 DNA sequence: TGTGCCAGCAGCCCACTTTTAATCGGGTCCCGGAACGAGCAGTACTTC. Translating it yields CASSPLLIGSRNEQYF.

The table lists this clone with a few counts. The gene calls are TRBV5-1 and TRBJ1-1; unclear D gene. V dropped 0 bases and J dropped 1 base, with 13 bases sitting between them. Per germline, CDR1 SGHRS and CDR2 YFSETQ. This CDR3 spans 16 amino acids. DNA of the CDR3: TGCGCCAGCAGCTTGGAAGGTGGCAGGTCGAACACTGAAGCTTTCTTT. This encodes CASSLEGGRSNTEAFF.

A few counts support this clone. This sequence joins TRBV7-8 and TRBJ1-1, with 7 bases lining up with TRBD1. Per the germline V gene, CDR1 is SGHVS and CDR2 is FQNEAQ. CDR3 length equals 14 residues. The V segment lost 5 bases and the J segment 4 bases; nucleotides outside the gene matches: 7. CDR3 protein: CASSVDRVPTEAFF. The CDR3, as DNA: TGTGCCAGCAGCGTAGACAGGGTCCCCACTGAAGCTTTCTTT. Full variable domain (rest looked up from reference TRBV7-8 and TRBJ1-1): GAGVSQSPRYKVAKRGQDVALRCDPISGHVSLFWYQQALGQGPEFLTYFQNEAQLDKSGLPSDRFFAERPEGSVSTLKIQRTQQEDSAVYLCASSVDRVPTEAFFGQGTRLTVV.

This chain links TRBV30 with TRBJ2-7; D might be TRBD2 (5 bases). Between the trimmed V and J ends, which lost 5 bases and 5 bases, there was a span of 13 bases. In germline, CDR1 is GTSNPN, CDR2 SVGIG (reference sequence). The CDR3 is 12 residues long. The CDR3 DNA follows: TGTGCCTGGGCCGGGAATAGCCACGAGCAGTACTTC. As protein: CAWAGNSHEQYF.

The V call is TRBV7-2, the J call TRBJ2-5, with D tentatively TRBD1 (6 bases). The germline V and J ends were trimmed by 0 bases and 1 base, with 9 bases remaining between them. The germline V gene has CDR1 SGHTA and CDR2 FQGNSA. This CDR3 has 15 residues. As DNA, the CDR3 is TGTGCCAGCAGCTTAGCGCAGGGGTTCCAAGAGACCCAGTACTTC. Protein product: CASSLAQGFQETQYF.

The sample holds a few counts of this clone. The chain links TRBV5-1 to TRBJ1-4; 9 bases match TRBD1. The CDR3 has 14 residues. The germline V gene encodes CDR1 SGHRS and CDR2 YFSETQ. The ends lost 4 bases at V and 8 bases at J; junction bases unmatched: 6. Here the CDR3 reads CASSAGTGREKLFF. In DNA, the CDR3 is TGCGCCAGCAGCGCCGGGACAGGGAGAGAAAAACTGTTTTTT. The whole variable domain, remainder taken from reference TRBV5-1 and TRBJ1-4, is KAGVTQTPRYLIKTRGQQVTLSCSPISGHRSVSWYQQTPGQGLQFLFEYFSETQRNKGNFPGRFSGRQFSNSRSEMNVSTLELGDSALYLCASSAGTGREKLFFGSGTQLSVL.

This chain connects TRBV7-9 to TRBJ2-2; 9 bases align to TRBD2. There are 13 residues in the CDR3. With V trimmed by 8 bases and J by 9 bases, 7 bases remained unmatched. CDR1 and CDR2 from the germline V gene are SEHNR and FQNEAQ (reference sequence). CDR3 in amino acids: CASPGLALRELFF. In nucleotides, the CDR3 is TGTGCCAGCCCGGGACTAGCTCTCCGGGAGCTGTTTTTT.

There are a few counts of this clone. The genes are TRBV9 and TRBJ2-7, with 8 bases fitting TRBD1. V gave up 0 bases and J gave up 2 bases; unmatched junction bases: 4. The germline V gene encodes CDR1 SGDLS and CDR2 YYNGEE. This CDR3 is 15 amino acids long. The CDR3 loop reads CASSVGGTGAYEQYF. The CDR3 region has the DNA TGTGCCAGCAGCGTAGGCGGGACAGGAGCCTACGAGCAGTACTTC.

The DNA of the CDR3 is TGCAGCGTTGGCCTAGCCCCAGGGGGCACTGAAGCTTTCTTT. Translated, it gives CSVGLAPGGTEAFF. The chain employs TRBV29-1 and TRBJ1-1, with TRBD1 matching 7 bases. The germline V gene has CDR1 SQVTM and CDR2 ANQGSEA. V lost 4 bases and J lost 4; bases outside the gene matches: 9. CDR3 size: 14 residues.

The sample holds a few counts of this clone. The V call is TRBV11-2, the J call TRBJ1-2; the match to TRBD1 covers 9 bases. The CDR3 runs 15 residues. CDR1 is SGHAT and CDR2 is FQNNGV in the germline V gene. With V trimmed by 6 bases and J by 5 bases, 10 bases remained unmatched. This CDR3 is CASRRSGTGMYGYTF. For the CDR3, the DNA is TGTGCCAGCAGGCGCTCCGGGACAGGGATGTATGGCTACACCTTC.

This sequence joins TRBV29-1 and TRBJ2-1, with TRBD2 identical over 11 bases. The CDR3 contains 12 residues. Germline loops: CDR1 SQVTM, CDR2 ANQGSEA. CDR3 coding DNA: TGCACGGGGACTAGCGGTAACAATGAGCAGTTCTTC. It specifies CTGTSGNNEQFF.